Below, one T cell receptor beta chain is given with its context. The CDR3 runs to 14 residues. The germline V gene encodes CDR1 KGHSH and CDR2 LQKENI. Deletions cut 6 bases from V and 0 bases from J, with 9 bases between. This sample stems from a study of blood T cell repertoires in COVID-19. Study as a whole: Sources were T cells, B-cell-depleted T cells, or PBMCs; the material itself was cDNA or gDNA.

The assay was immunoSEQ multiplex PCR, and TCRdb's table has in-frame clones only and misses some. This sample has over 150,000 clones, with approximately 85% found just once. V and J are TRBV18 and TRBJ1-3; no firm D call. The sequencing input was PBMCs or T cells enriched from blood (not recorded which). This receptor was obtained from a man between 40 and 49 years old who had recovered from COVID-19. The CDR3 loop is CASSGSSSGNTIYF. The CDR3 DNA is TGTGCCAGCTCGGGGAGCAGCTCTGGAAACACCATATATTTT.